The entry that follows covers one TCR beta chain sequence. Patients sequenced had flow cytometry evidence of CD8+CD57+ cell expansion. The patients, all of them, had severe acquired aplastic anemia. This specimen belongs to a study of CD8+CD57+ T cells in acquired aplastic anemia. Study information: The study obtained an average of around 3.4 ug of DNA from sorted CD4+ and CD8+ cells.

Profiling that covered TCR beta VDJ and CDR3 relied on genomic DNA as its template. MiXCR was run by TCRdb on the reads, yielding one entry per CDR3 protein. This sample yields fewer than 250,000 distinct CDR3 sequences, of which approximately 45% are seen a single time; approximately 8% belongs to the top ten. The CDR3 length is 14 residues. Germline CDR1 is SQVTM and CDR2 is ANQGSEA. Unmatched junction bases numbered 10, after V lost 6 bases and J lost 7 bases. The TCR was taken from a human donor with aplastic anemia. V is TRBV29-1 and J is TRBJ2-2; TRBD1 agrees at 8 bases. Sequencing input: sorted CD4+, CD8+, or CD8+CD57+ T cells (not recorded which) from PBMCs. The CDR3 sequence is CSVVTGVLSGELFF. CDR3 DNA sequence: TGCAGCGTGGTGACAGGGGTGCTTAGCGGGGAGCTGTTTTTT.